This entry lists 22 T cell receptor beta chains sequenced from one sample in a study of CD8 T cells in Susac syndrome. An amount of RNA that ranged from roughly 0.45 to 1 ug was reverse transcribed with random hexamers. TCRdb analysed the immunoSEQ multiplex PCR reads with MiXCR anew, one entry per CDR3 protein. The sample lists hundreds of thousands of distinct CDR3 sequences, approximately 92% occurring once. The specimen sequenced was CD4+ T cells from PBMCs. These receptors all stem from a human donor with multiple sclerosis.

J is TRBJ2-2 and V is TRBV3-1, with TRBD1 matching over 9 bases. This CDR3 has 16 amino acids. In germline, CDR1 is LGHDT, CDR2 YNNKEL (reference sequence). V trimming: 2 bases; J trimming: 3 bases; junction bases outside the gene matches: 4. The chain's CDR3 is CASSQRTGEDTGELFF. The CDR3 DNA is TGTGCCAGCAGCCAACGGACAGGGGAGGACACCGGGGAGCTGTTTTTT.

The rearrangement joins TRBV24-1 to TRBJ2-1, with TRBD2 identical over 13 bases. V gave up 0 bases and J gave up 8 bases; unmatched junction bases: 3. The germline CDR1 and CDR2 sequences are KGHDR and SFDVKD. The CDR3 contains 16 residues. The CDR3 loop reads CATSDLQTSGRDEQFF. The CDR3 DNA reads TGTGCCACCAGTGATTTGCAAACTAGCGGGAGGGATGAGCAGTTCTTC.

The CDR3 here is CASSTVLRDSGANVLTF. CDR3 nucleotides: TGTGCCAGTAGTACCGTTCTGAGGGACTCTGGGGCCAACGTCCTGACTTTC. The V and J genes are TRBV19 and TRBJ2-6, with D perhaps TRBD2 (5 bases). The CDR3 contains 17 residues. V was trimmed by 4 bases and J by 0 bases, leaving 13 bases between them. Germline-derived CDR1 and CDR2 are LNHDA and SQIVND (reference sequence).

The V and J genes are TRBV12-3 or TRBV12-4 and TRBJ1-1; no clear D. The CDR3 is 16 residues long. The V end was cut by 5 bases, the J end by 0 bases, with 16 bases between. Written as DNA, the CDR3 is TGTGCCAGCAGTCATTCCACGGAAGCCCTGAACACTGAAGCTTTCTTT. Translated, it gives CASSHSTEALNTEAFF.

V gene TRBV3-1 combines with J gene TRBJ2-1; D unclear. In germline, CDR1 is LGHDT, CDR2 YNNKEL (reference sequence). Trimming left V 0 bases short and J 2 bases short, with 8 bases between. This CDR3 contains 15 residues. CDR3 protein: CASSQEKRTYNEQFF. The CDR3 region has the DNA TGTGCCAGCAGCCAAGAGAAGAGAACCTACAATGAGCAGTTCTTC.

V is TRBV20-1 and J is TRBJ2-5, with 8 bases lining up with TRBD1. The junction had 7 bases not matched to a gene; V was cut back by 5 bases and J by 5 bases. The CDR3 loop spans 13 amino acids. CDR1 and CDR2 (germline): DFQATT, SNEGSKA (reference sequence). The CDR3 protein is CSAPGGAWETQYF. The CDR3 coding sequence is TGCAGTGCTCCAGGGGGCGCCTGGGAGACCCAGTACTTC.

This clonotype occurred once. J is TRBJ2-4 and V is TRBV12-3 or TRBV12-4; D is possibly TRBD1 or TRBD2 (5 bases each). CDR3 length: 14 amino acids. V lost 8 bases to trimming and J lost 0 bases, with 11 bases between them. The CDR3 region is CASGGDRAKNIQYF. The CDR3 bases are TGTGCCAGCGGGGGTGACCGAGCCAAAAACATTCAGTACTTC.

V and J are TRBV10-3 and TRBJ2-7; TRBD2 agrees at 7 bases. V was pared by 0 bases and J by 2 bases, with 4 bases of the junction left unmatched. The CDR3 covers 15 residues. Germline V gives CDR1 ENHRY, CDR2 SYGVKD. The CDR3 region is CAISESWGRAYEQYV. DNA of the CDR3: TGTGCCATCAGTGAGTCGTGGGGGAGGGCCTACGAGCAGTACGTC.

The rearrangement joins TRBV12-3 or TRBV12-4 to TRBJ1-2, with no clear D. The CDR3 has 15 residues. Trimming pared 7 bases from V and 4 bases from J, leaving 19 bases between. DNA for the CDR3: TGTGCCAGCACTTCCTCCGGGAGGGCGGGCTATGGCTACACCTTC. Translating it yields CASTSSGRAGYGYTF.

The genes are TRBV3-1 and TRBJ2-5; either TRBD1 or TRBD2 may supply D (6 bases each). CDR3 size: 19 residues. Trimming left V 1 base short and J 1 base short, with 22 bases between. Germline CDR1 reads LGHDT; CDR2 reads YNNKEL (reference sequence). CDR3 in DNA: TGTGCCAGCAGCCAAGGGGAAGTGCCGGGACTGGGGGCCCAAGAGACCCAGTACTTC. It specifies CASSQGEVPGLGAQETQYF.

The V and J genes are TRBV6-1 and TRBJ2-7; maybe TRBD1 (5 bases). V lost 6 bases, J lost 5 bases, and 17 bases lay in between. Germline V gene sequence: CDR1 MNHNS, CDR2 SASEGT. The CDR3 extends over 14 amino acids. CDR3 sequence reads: CASSTGLDLHEQYF. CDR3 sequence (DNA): TGTGCCAGCAGCACAGGCCTGGACCTCCACGAGCAGTACTTC.

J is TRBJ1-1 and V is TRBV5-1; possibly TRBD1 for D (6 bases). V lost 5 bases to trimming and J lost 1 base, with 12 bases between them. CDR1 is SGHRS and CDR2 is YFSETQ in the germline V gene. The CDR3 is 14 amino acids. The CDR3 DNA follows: TGCGCCAGCAGAGGGATAGGGGGGAACACTGAAGCTTTCTTT. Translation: CASRGIGGNTEAFF.

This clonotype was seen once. CDR3 DNA: TGTGCCAGTAGTGCGGGACATCGGTGGGAAAAACTGTTTTTT. Its translation is CASSAGHRWEKLFF. The rearrangement joins TRBV19 to TRBJ1-4; D might be TRBD1 (6 bases). CDR3 length equals 14 residues. V lost 5 bases to trimming and J lost 8 bases, with 15 bases between them. CDR1 and CDR2 from the germline V gene are LNHDA and SQIVND (reference sequence).

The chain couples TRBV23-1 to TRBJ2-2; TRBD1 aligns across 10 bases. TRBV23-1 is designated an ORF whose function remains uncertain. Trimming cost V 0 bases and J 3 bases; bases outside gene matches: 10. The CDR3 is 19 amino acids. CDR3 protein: CASSQSGLDGTGDTGELFF. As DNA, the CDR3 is TGCGCCAGCAGTCAATCGGGGTTGGACGGGACAGGGGACACCGGGGAGCTGTTTTTT.

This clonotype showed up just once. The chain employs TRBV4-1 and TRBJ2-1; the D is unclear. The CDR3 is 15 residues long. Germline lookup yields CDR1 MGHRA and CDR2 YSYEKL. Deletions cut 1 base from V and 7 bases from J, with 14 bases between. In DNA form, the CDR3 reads TGCGCCAGCAGCCAAGTCGGCAGTTTTGCGAATGAGCAGTTCTTC. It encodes CASSQVGSFANEQFF.

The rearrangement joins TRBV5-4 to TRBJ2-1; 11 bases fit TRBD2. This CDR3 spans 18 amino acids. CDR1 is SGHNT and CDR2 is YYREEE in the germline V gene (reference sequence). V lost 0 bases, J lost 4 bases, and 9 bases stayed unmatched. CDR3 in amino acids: CASSLEVPGLADYNEQFF. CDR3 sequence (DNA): TGTGCCAGCAGCTTGGAAGTTCCGGGACTAGCGGATTACAATGAGCAGTTCTTC.

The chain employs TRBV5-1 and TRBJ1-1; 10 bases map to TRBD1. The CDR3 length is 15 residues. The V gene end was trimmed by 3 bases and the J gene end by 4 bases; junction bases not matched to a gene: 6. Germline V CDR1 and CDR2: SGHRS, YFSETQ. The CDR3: CASSSMDRGITEAFF. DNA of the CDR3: TGCGCCAGCAGCTCGATGGACAGGGGGATCACTGAAGCTTTCTTT.

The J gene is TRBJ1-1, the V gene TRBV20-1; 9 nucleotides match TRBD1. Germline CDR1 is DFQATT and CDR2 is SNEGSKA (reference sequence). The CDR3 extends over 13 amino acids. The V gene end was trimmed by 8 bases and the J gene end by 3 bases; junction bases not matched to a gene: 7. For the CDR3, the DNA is TGCAGTCCCACCGGGACAGGGCACACTGAAGCTTTCTTT. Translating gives CSPTGTGHTEAFF.

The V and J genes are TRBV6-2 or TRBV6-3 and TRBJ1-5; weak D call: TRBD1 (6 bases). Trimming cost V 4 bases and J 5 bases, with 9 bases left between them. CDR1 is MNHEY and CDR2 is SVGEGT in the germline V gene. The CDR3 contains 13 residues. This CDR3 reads CASSSGVHQPQHF. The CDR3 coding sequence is TGTGCCAGCAGTTCAGGGGTCCATCAGCCCCAGCATTTT.

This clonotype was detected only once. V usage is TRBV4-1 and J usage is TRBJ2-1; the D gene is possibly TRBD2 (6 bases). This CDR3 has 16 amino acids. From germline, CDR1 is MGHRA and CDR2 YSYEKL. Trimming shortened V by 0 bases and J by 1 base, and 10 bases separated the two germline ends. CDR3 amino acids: CASSQDMEGSYNEQFF. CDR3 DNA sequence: TGCGCCAGCAGCCAAGATATGGAGGGGTCCTACAATGAGCAGTTCTTC.

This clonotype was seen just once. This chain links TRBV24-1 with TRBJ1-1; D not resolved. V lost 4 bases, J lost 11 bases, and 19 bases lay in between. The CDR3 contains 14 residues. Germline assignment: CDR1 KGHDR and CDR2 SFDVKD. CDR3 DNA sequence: TGTGCCACCAGTGACCCCTTATCGTCTAGCAGGGCTTTCTTT. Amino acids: CATSDPLSSSRAFF.

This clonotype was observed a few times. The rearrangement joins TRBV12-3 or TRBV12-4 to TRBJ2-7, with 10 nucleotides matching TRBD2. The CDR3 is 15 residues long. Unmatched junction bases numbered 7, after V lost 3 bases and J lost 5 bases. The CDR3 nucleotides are TGTGCCAGCAGTTTTGGTACTAGCGGGGCGAACGAGCAGTACTTC. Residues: CASSFGTSGANEQYF.